This TCR beta chain was sequenced in a study of shared T cell receptors in the human thymus. Only in-frame clones appear in the TCRdb table, and some are missing; sequencing was by immunoSEQ multiplex PCR. The sample yields hundreds of thousands of clones, more than 70% seen once. Trimming stripped 2 bases from V and 0 bases from J, with 10 bases between. This CDR3 has 15 amino acids. Germline V gene lookup returns CDR1 SGHAT and CDR2 FQNNGV. These data were also filed under a second study, of human thymus T cells. From that report: Healthy Finnish infants having corrective surgery for congenital heart defects served as donors. Corrective heart surgery yielded the resections from which the thymus tissue came. Apparent bias marked the V and J gene usage of thymic and blood repertoires. Highly overlapping thymic repertoires among unrelated individuals were reported in related research.

This receptor was taken from a boy less than two years old with a congenital heart defect. The chain links TRBV11-2 to TRBJ1-1, with D perhaps matching TRBD1 (5 bases). Sequencing was done on a sample of thymocytes. DNA for the CDR3: TGTGCCAGCAGCTTACACGAACAGGTGAACACTGAAGCTTTCTTT. Protein: CASSLHEQVNTEAFF. Looking up the rest from reference TRBV11-2 and TRBJ1-1 gives the full variable domain: EAGVAQSPRYKIIEKRQSVAFWCNPISGHATLYWYQQILGQGPKLLIQFQNNGVVDDSQLPKDRFSAERLKGVDSTLKIQPAKLEDSAVYLCASSLHEQVNTEAFFGQGTRLTVV.